These 32 T cell receptor beta chains came from one sample sequenced in a study of shared clonotypes between healthy human individuals. CD8 cells classed as naive were CD45RO-negative and positively selected for CCR7, excluding terminally differentiated effector memory CD45RA+ cells. Only in-frame clones appear in the TCRdb table, and some are missing; sequencing was by immunoSEQ multiplex PCR. The sample lists about 2.2 million clones, about 93% occurring once. Sequenced sample: naive CD8+ T cells from PBMCs. These receptors were taken from a man between 18 and 35 years old in good health. Some clones in this sample may be carry-over from other donors' samples.

The genes are TRBV9 and TRBJ1-1, with D perhaps matching TRBD1 (5 bases). Germline V gene lookup returns CDR1 SGDLS and CDR2 YYNGEE. The ends were cut back, 4 bases at V and 6 bases at J, with 13 bases in the middle. This CDR3 comprises 13 residues. As DNA, the CDR3 is TGTGCCAGCAGCATGTCATGGGGGGCTGAAGCTTTCTTT. Protein sequence: CASSMSWGAEAFF.

J is TRBJ2-7 and V is TRBV27, with TRBD1 matching 10 bases. Germline V gene data show CDR1 as MNHEY and CDR2 as SMNVEV (reference sequence). The junction had 4 bases not matched to a gene; V was cut back by 2 bases and J by 6 bases. There are 14 residues in the CDR3. The CDR3 reads CASSLAGQGIEQYF. CDR3 coding DNA: TGTGCCAGCAGTTTAGCGGGACAGGGGATCGAGCAGTACTTC.

This CDR3 is CASRFGAGPNANQPQHF. DNA for the CDR3: TGTGCCAGTAGATTCGGGGCAGGACCTAACGCCAATCAGCCCCAGCATTTT. The V gene is TRBV19, the J gene TRBJ1-5, with D possibly TRBD1 on 5 matching bases. The CDR3 runs 17 residues. V shed 6 bases and J shed 3 bases, with 21 bases lying between them. Germline V gives CDR1 LNHDA, CDR2 SQIVND (reference sequence).

This rearrangement joins TRBV15 to TRBJ2-7, with 12 bases fitting TRBD2. The germline V gene encodes CDR1 LNHNV and CDR2 YYDKDF (reference sequence). The CDR3 covers 14 residues. Trimming cost V 4 bases and J 4 bases; bases outside gene matches: 2. Written as DNA, the CDR3 is TGTGCCACCAGCATAGGACTAGCGGGGTACGAGCAGTACTTC. It yields the protein CATSIGLAGYEQYF. The full variable domain, completed using reference TRBV15 and TRBJ2-7, is DAMVIQNPRYQVTQFGKPVTLSCSQTLNHNVMYWYQQKSSQAPKLLFHYYDKDFNNEADTPDNFQSRRPNTSFCFLDIRSPGLGDTAMYLCATSIGLAGYEQYFGPGTRLTVT.

The gene calls are TRBV7-8 and TRBJ2-3; 8 bases are shared with TRBD2. The J segment lost 3 bases and the V segment lost 1 base, leaving 3 bases of the junction unmatched. Germline assignment: CDR1 SGHVS and CDR2 FQNEAQ. The CDR3 spans 15 residues. The CDR3 here is CASSLGGGRTDTQYF. The CDR3 DNA is TGTGCCAGCAGCTTAGGGGGCGGGAGGACAGATACGCAGTATTTT.

The chain employs TRBV4-1 and TRBJ2-7, with D possibly matching TRBD2 (5 bases). There are 13 residues in the CDR3. From germline, CDR1 is MGHRA and CDR2 YSYEKL. V was trimmed by 1 base and J by 7 bases, leaving 11 bases between them. CDR3 bases: TGCGCCAGCAGCCAAGTCAAGGGCGGGGAGCAGTACTTC. Translating gives CASSQVKGGEQYF.

The rearrangement joins TRBV7-9 to TRBJ2-1; D remains ambiguous. CDR1 SEHNR and CDR2 FQNEAQ come from the germline V gene (reference sequence). The CDR3 is 11 residues long. This CDR3 reads CGNGPYNEQFF. CDR3 sequence (DNA): TGTGGGAACGGACCCTACAATGAGCAGTTCTTC.

The chain combines TRBV4-1 with TRBJ2-2; D may be TRBD1 (5 bases). Germline V CDR1 and CDR2: MGHRA, YSYEKL. The CDR3 has 16 residues. Trimming shortened V by 1 base and J by 1 base, and 10 bases separated the two germline ends. The CDR3 here is CASSQGGTGNTGELFF. The DNA of the CDR3 is TGCGCCAGCAGCCAAGGGGGTACAGGGAACACCGGGGAGCTGTTTTTT.

V is TRBV5-1 and J is TRBJ1-3; no firm D call. The V gene lost 7 bases and the J gene lost 0 bases, with 14 bases spanning the gap. CDR3 length: 15 amino acids. The germline gives CDR1 SGHRS, CDR2 YFSETQ. The CDR3 loop is CASSSEARSGNTIYF. The CDR3 nucleotides are TGCGCCAGCTCGTCGGAGGCTCGCTCTGGAAACACCATATATTTT.

The rearrangement joins TRBV11-2 to TRBJ2-1, with TRBD2 as a possible D gene (6 bases). V lost 3 bases, J lost 10 bases, and 13 bases lay in between. The CDR3 runs 13 residues. Germline CDR1 reads SGHAT; CDR2 reads FQNNGV. The CDR3 DNA reads as TGTGCCAGCAGCTTTACTGCGGGGCCCGAGCAGTTCTTC. Translating gives CASSFTAGPEQFF.

With regard to this clone: Other DNA sequences in the same sample also yield this CDR3. The chain has TRBV7-9 and TRBJ2-3, with D perhaps TRBD2 (5 bases). V was shortened by 1 base and J by 4 bases, with 6 bases between the two germline ends. Looked up from germline, CDR1 is SEHNR and CDR2 is FQNEAQ (reference sequence). The CDR3 sequence is 13 residues long. The CDR3 DNA is TGTGCCAGCAGCTTAGTTAGCGCAGATACGCAGTATTTT. Protein sequence: CASSLVSADTQYF.

V gene TRBV7-2 combines with J gene TRBJ2-5; D uncertain. The germline V gene encodes CDR1 SGHTA and CDR2 FQGNSA. This CDR3 region has 15 residues. Trimming pared 5 bases from V and 4 bases from J, leaving 17 bases between. The CDR3 spells CASSPWTTGLETQYF. CDR3 bases: TGTGCCAGCAGCCCATGGACGACGGGTCTAGAGACCCAGTACTTC. The variable domain in full, with the rest retrieved from reference TRBV7-2 and TRBJ2-5, is GAGVSQSPSNKVTEKGKDVELRCDPISGHTALYWYRQSLGQGLEFLIYFQGNSAPDKSGLPSDRFSAERTGGSVSTLTIQRTQQEDSAVYLCASSPWTTGLETQYFGPGTRLLVL.

This clone was observed once. The chain uses TRBV4-1 and TRBJ1-2, with 7 bases lining up with TRBD1. Looked up from germline, CDR1 is MGHRA and CDR2 is YSYEKL. This CDR3 contains 14 residues. Trimming removed 1 base from V and 9 bases from J; junction bases left unmatched: 8. CDR3 DNA sequence: TGCGCCAGCAGCCAAGTTGGCGACAGGGTGCGCTACACCTTC. Protein: CASSQVGDRVRYTF.

This clone was counted a few times. This rearrangement joins TRBV5-4 to TRBJ1-3; D is unclear. Germline V gene data show CDR1 as SGHNT and CDR2 as YYREEE (reference sequence). This CDR3 has 14 residues. Trimming removed 0 bases from V and 14 bases from J, with 18 bases in between. As DNA, the CDR3 is TGTGCCAGCAGCTTGGGGACCAACTTGATGGACCTATATTTT. It specifies CASSLGTNLMDLYF.

The chain joins TRBV19 to TRBJ2-7; D is perhaps TRBD2 (5 bases). V was cut by 5 bases and J by 7 bases, with 9 bases left in between. CDR1 is LNHDA, CDR2 SQIVND, per germline (reference sequence). The CDR3 loop spans 11 amino acids. CDR3 sequence reads: CASSYRGEQYF. The CDR3 nucleotides read TGTGCCAGTAGTTATAGAGGGGAGCAGTACTTC.

This sequence joins TRBV4-2 and TRBJ1-5, with TRBD1 matching over 9 bases. The length of the CDR3 is 17 residues. Germline assignment: CDR1 LGHNA and CDR2 YNFKEQ. With 2 bases clipped from V and 1 base from J, the junction kept 6 bases outside the gene matches. This chain's CDR3 is CASSQPTGQGSNQPQHF. The CDR3 DNA reads TGTGCCAGCAGCCAACCCACGGGACAGGGAAGCAATCAGCCCCAGCATTTT.

This clone was detected a few times. The gene calls are TRBV10-2 and TRBJ1-1; D uncertain. The CDR3 is 13 amino acids. Germline values: CDR1 WSHSY, CDR2 SAAADI. Trimming removed 3 bases from V and 0 bases from J, with 5 bases in between. CDR3: CASSDRLNTEAFF. CDR3 nucleotides: TGCGCCAGCAGTGATAGGTTGAACACTGAAGCTTTCTTT.

The rearrangement uses TRBV13 and TRBJ1-5, with D perhaps matching TRBD1 (6 bases). Trimming stripped 2 bases from V and 6 bases from J, with 8 bases between. The germline CDR1 and CDR2 sequences are PRHDT and FYEKMQ (reference sequence). The length of the CDR3 is 13 residues. The DNA for the CDR3 is TGTGCCAGCAGCTTAATCAGGGGTCAGCCCCAGCATTTT. Translated: CASSLIRGQPQHF.

The V and J genes are TRBV7-8 and TRBJ1-1; 7 nucleotides agree with TRBD1. CDR1 is SGHVS, CDR2 FQNEAQ, per germline. The trim removed 2 bases at V and 6 bases at J, leaving 9 bases unmatched. This CDR3 is built from 15 residues. The CDR3 DNA reads as TGTGCCAGCAGCTTAAGACAGGGTAAGGTTGCTGAAGCTTTCTTT. Translating it yields CASSLRQGKVAEAFF.

This clone has a single count. The chain combines TRBV5-4 with TRBJ2-1, with D possibly TRBD1 on 6 matching bases. CDR1 is SGHNT, CDR2 YYREEE, per germline (reference sequence). Trimming stripped 5 bases from V and 3 bases from J, with 18 bases between. The CDR3 loop spans 16 amino acids. The CDR3 nucleotides read TGTGCCAGCAGTCGTTACGGCCGGGACAACTACAATGAGCAGTTCTTC. It translates to CASSRYGRDNYNEQFF. Using reference TRBV5-4 and TRBJ2-1 for the parts outside the CDR3, the full variable domain is ETGVTQSPTHLIKTRGQQVTLRCSSQSGHNTVSWYQQALGQGPQFIFQYYREEENGRGNFPPRFSGLQFPNYSSELNVNALELDDSALYLCASSRYGRDNYNEQFFGPGTRLTVL.

The V and J genes are TRBV27 and TRBJ2-5; D not resolved. Germline V gene lookup returns CDR1 MNHEY and CDR2 SMNVEV (reference sequence). This CDR3 has 15 amino acids. Trimming took 1 base from V and 2 from J, leaving 11 bases between them. In nucleotides, the CDR3 is TGTGCCAGCAGTTTATACCCCGACGTGCAAGAGACCCAGTACTTC. The encoded protein is CASSLYPDVQETQYF.

This clone appeared a single time. V and J are TRBV28 and TRBJ2-7; 8 positions agree with TRBD2. Trimming cost V 6 bases and J 5 bases; bases outside gene matches: 3. Germline loops: CDR1 MDHEN, CDR2 SYDVKM. CDR3 length: 12 amino acids. The CDR3 is CASSWRGDEQYF. The CDR3 DNA is TGTGCCAGCAGCTGGCGGGGGGACGAGCAGTACTTC.

As for this clone: The junction does not match germline at one end; this may be a read error. The chain links TRBV7-9 to TRBJ1-1; no reliable D call. The CDR3 sequence is 12 residues long. CDR1 and CDR2 from the germline V gene are SEHNR and FQNEAQ (reference sequence). CDR3 DNA sequence: TGTGCCAGCAGTCCCGGGCACACCGAAGCTTTCTTT. Translated, it gives CASSPGHTEAFF.

This clone is a singleton in its sample. V and J are TRBV10-1 and TRBJ2-7; TRBD2 matches at 8 bases. V trimming: 4 bases; J trimming: 4 bases; junction bases outside the gene matches: 9. Germline V gene sequence: CDR1 WNHNN, CDR2 SYGVQD (reference sequence). CDR3 size: 15 residues. The DNA for the CDR3 is TGCGCCAGCAGTGTTGGGGGACTAGGGGGTTACGAGCAGTACTTC. As protein: CASSVGGLGGYEQYF.

The DNA of the CDR3 is TGTGCCATCAGTGACGACAGGGGCACCGGGGAGCTGTTTTTT. Residues: CAISDDRGTGELFF. V and J are TRBV10-3 and TRBJ2-2, with TRBD1 matching over 8 bases. Trimming at V came to 3 bases and at J to 4 bases, leaving 1 base not matched to a gene. This CDR3 contains 14 residues. In germline, CDR1 is ENHRY, CDR2 SYGVKD.

The chain is built from TRBV7-9 and TRBJ2-7, with D possibly being TRBD1 (5 bases). V was pared by 6 bases and J by 3 bases, with 18 bases between. Germline V lookup: CDR1 SEHNR, CDR2 FQNEAQ (reference sequence). The CDR3 has 15 amino acids. Here the CDR3 reads CASSSLDSDGYEQYF. The CDR3 DNA is TGTGCCAGCAGTTCGCTCGACAGCGACGGCTACGAGCAGTACTTC.

This chain joins TRBV7-9 and TRBJ1-2, with unresolved D. V was trimmed by 3 bases and J by 8 bases, leaving 13 bases between them. Germline CDR1 and CDR2: SEHNR and FQNEAQ (reference sequence). This CDR3 is 13 amino acids long. CDR3 bases: TGTGCCAGCAGCTTCGCAGCCGCCGAGGGCTACACCTTC. It is translated as CASSFAAAEGYTF.

This clone was detected only once. The chain uses TRBV9 and TRBJ1-5; D might be TRBD1 (5 bases). V was cut by 4 bases and J by 4 bases, with 15 bases left in between. Germline CDR1 SGDLS, CDR2 YYNGEE. The CDR3 spans 15 residues. CDR3 sequence reads: CASSSFPGRNQPQHF. The CDR3 DNA is TGTGCCAGCAGCTCCTTCCCAGGGCGAAATCAGCCCCAGCATTTT.

The rearrangement links TRBV27 to TRBJ2-7, with TRBD1 as a possible D gene (6 bases). V was trimmed by 8 bases and J by 3 bases, leaving 11 bases between them. CDR3 length: 12 residues. Looked up from germline, CDR1 is MNHEY and CDR2 is SMNVEV (reference sequence). CDR3 protein: CASGQTFYEQYF. The DNA for the CDR3 is TGTGCCAGCGGACAGACTTTCTACGAGCAGTACTTC.

The gene calls are TRBV7-9 and TRBJ2-3; perhaps TRBD2 as D (6 bases). The CDR3 runs to 13 residues. The ends were cut back, 5 bases at V and 6 bases at J, with 12 bases in the middle. From germline, CDR1 is SEHNR and CDR2 FQNEAQ (reference sequence). Here the CDR3 DNA reads TGTGCCAGCAGCCTCGGGAGTTCCGATACGCAGTATTTT. Protein: CASSLGSSDTQYF.

The rearrangement joins TRBV28 to TRBJ2-7; D is possibly TRBD2 (5 bases). V was shortened by 8 bases and J by 6 bases, with 8 bases between the two germline ends. The CDR3 is 10 amino acids. Germline V gene lookup returns CDR1 MDHEN and CDR2 SYDVKM. This CDR3 reads CASSGVEQYF. CDR3 DNA: TGTGCCAGCTCCGGGGTCGAGCAGTACTTC.

The chain employs TRBV28 and TRBJ2-7; possible D gene TRBD2, 6 bases. The germline V gene has CDR1 MDHEN and CDR2 SYDVKM. The length of the CDR3 is 16 residues. V was clipped by 5 bases and J by 3 bases, with 20 bases between them. The CDR3: CASSTPSLDYHYEQYF. In DNA form, the CDR3 reads TGTGCCAGCAGTACCCCATCCCTGGACTACCACTACGAGCAGTACTTC.